This T cell receptor (beta chain) comes out of a study of blood T cell repertoires in COVID-19. Study information: Whether acute or convalescent, the COVID-19 samples came from the United States, Italy and Spain. PBMCs, B-cell-depleted T cells, or T cells provided the cDNA or gDNA that made up the material.

Using immunoSEQ multiplex PCR, the repertoire was profiled, and TCRdb retains in-frame clones only, with some absent. The sample lists under 200,000 clones; more than 75% were seen once. The CDR3 covers 13 residues. V lost 2 bases, J lost 7 bases, and 11 bases lay in between. CDR1 SGHTA and CDR2 FQGNSA come from the germline V gene. This chain links TRBV7-2 with TRBJ1-1, with D unresolved. This sequence originates from a man aged 40-49 years with active or convalescent COVID-19. The sequenced sample consisted of peripheral blood. CDR3 DNA: TGTGCCAGCAGCTTAAGAGGGCTAGGTGAAGCTTTCTTT. This gives the protein CASSLRGLGEAFF.